The 26 T cell receptor beta chains listed next were all sequenced from one sample in a study of CD8 T cells in ankylosing spondylitis. Overall study findings and caveats: A motif in TCR beta, a set of under 10 highly homologous variants, appeared characteristic of ankylosing spondylitis blood.

Antigens for these TCRs are unknown. From the 5' RACE reads, TCRdb called clonotypes with MiXCR, one entry per CDR3 protein. The repertoire has roughly 450,000 distinct CDR3 sequences, about 25% of them found once; the top ten carry 0.89%. The source material was blood, either unsorted or a sorted T cell fraction (not recorded which). The origin of the receptors is a male donor with ankylosing spondylitis.

CDR3 nucleotides: TGTGCCAGCAGCGTAGCTCTGGGGGCTCAGACCCAGTACTTC. This translates into CASSVALGAQTQYF. The rearrangement joins TRBV9 to TRBJ2-5; D might be TRBD1 (6 bases). The germline V gene has CDR1 SGDLS and CDR2 YYNGEE. The length of the CDR3 is 14 residues. Trimming cost V 0 bases and J 6 bases, with 12 bases left between them.

This clonotype has more than one count but fewer than ten. The rearrangement uses TRBV5-1 and TRBJ1-2; D gene uncertain. The CDR3 has 13 residues. V lost 0 bases and J 0 bases, leaving 3 bases between the germline ends. Germline V gene sequence: CDR1 SGHRS, CDR2 YFSETQ. CDR3 DNA sequence: TGCGCCAGCAGCTTGGTGACTAACTATGGCTACACCTTC. This sequence encodes CASSLVTNYGYTF.

The CDR3 DNA is TGTGCCTGGAGGGACCACAGGGAGACCCAGTACTTC. Residues: CAWRDHRETQYF. This sequence joins TRBV30 and TRBJ2-5, with D possibly TRBD1 on 5 matching bases. The CDR3 contains 12 residues. The germline CDR1 and CDR2 sequences are GTSNPN and SVGIG (reference sequence). Trimming pared 3 bases from V and 5 bases from J, leaving 10 bases between.

This clonotype turned up a few times. The chain uses TRBV5-1 and TRBJ2-1; perhaps D is TRBD1 or TRBD2 (5 bases each). Germline V lookup: CDR1 SGHRS, CDR2 YFSETQ. V dropped 1 base and J dropped 8 bases, with 13 bases sitting between them. The CDR3 loop spans 14 amino acids. As DNA, the CDR3 is TGCGCCAGCAGCTTGAGCGAGGGGTGGGATGAGCAGTTCTTC. Its protein is CASSLSEGWDEQFF.

This clonotype was detected a few times. The chain joins TRBV14 to TRBJ1-1; D is unclear. The CDR3 runs to 15 residues. Deletions cut 2 bases from V and 5 bases from J, with 15 bases between. CDR1 and CDR2 from the germline V gene are SGHDN and FVKESK. The chain's CDR3 is CASSQFYGMGTEAFF. The CDR3 DNA is TGTGCCAGCAGCCAATTTTACGGAATGGGAACTGAAGCTTTCTTT.

This clonotype has only one observation. V usage is TRBV6-1 and J usage is TRBJ1-3, with D possibly TRBD1 on 6 matching bases. V lost 6 bases and J lost 0, with 15 bases in between. This CDR3 spans 16 amino acids. CDR1 and CDR2 (germline): MNHNS, SASEGT. The CDR3 here is CASSSGGPSSGNTIYF. CDR3 nucleotide sequence: TGTGCCAGCAGCTCCGGGGGGCCGAGCTCTGGAAACACCATATATTTT.

The chain carries TRBV7-6 and TRBJ2-7; the match to TRBD2 covers 7 bases. The CDR3 is made up of 14 amino acids. Per germline, CDR1 SGHVS and CDR2 FNYEAQ. Trimming took 5 bases from V and 1 from J; bases not matched to a gene: 5. The CDR3 DNA follows: TGTGCCAGCAGCCACAGCGGGACTTCCTACGAGCAGTACTTC. Its protein is CASSHSGTSYEQYF.

Details on this clonotype: The junction differs from germline at one of its ends, possibly a read error. This chain uses TRBV20-1 with TRBJ2-1; a possible D gene is TRBD2 (6 bases). Germline-derived CDR1 and CDR2 are DFQATT and SNEGSKA (reference sequence). CDR3 length: 15 residues. In DNA, the CDR3 is TGCGGTGCTCACCTACGGGAGTTTAGCTACAATGAGCAGTTCTTC. Translation gives CGAHLREFSYNEQFF.

This clonotype was observed a few times. J is TRBJ1-1 and V is TRBV11-3; D not resolved. Trimming left V 10 bases short and J 1 base short, with 4 bases between. Germline loops: CDR1 SGHNT, CDR2 YENEEA. The CDR3 length is 10 residues. The CDR3, as DNA: TGTGCCACAGGGAACACTGAAGCTTTCTTT. The encoded protein is CATGNTEAFF.

The gene calls are TRBV5-1 and TRBJ2-1, with 8 bases that match TRBD2. V trimming: 0 bases; J trimming: 8 bases; junction bases outside the gene matches: 4. Germline assignment: CDR1 SGHRS and CDR2 YFSETQ. CDR3 size: 14 residues. CDR3 sequence reads: CASSLAGLDYEQFF. CDR3 sequence (DNA): TGCGCCAGCAGCTTGGCGGGACTAGATTATGAGCAGTTCTTC.

The chain links TRBV3-1 to TRBJ1-5; the D is unclear. Germline V gives CDR1 LGHDT, CDR2 YNNKEL (reference sequence). The CDR3 sequence is 13 residues long. Trimming left V 2 bases short and J 5 bases short, with 7 bases between. CDR3: CASSQTSYQPQHF. DNA of the CDR3: TGTGCCAGCAGCCAAACCTCTTATCAGCCCCAGCATTTT.

The chain carries TRBV30 and TRBJ2-7; D may match TRBD1 or TRBD2 (5 bases each). Between the trimmed V and J ends, which lost 0 bases and 9 bases, there was a span of 18 bases. Germline-derived CDR1 and CDR2 are GTSNPN and SVGIG (reference sequence). This CDR3 comprises 14 residues. This CDR3 reads CAWSVGDRTNVQYF. CDR3 coding DNA: TGTGCCTGGAGTGTAGGGGACCGTACTAATGTGCAGTACTTC.

This chain uses TRBV24-1 with TRBJ2-2; no definite D call. From germline, CDR1 is KGHDR and CDR2 SFDVKD. V gave up 4 bases and J gave up 7 bases, with 27 bases separating them. This CDR3 has 19 residues. CDR3 residues: CATSDIPAGPRLEFGELFF. Here the CDR3 DNA reads TGTGCCACCAGTGACATCCCGGCCGGGCCCAGGTTGGAGTTCGGGGAGCTGTTTTTT.

The DNA of the CDR3 is TGTGCCAGCAGCCCGAGGGGCGGAGAGCAGTACTTC. It encodes CASSPRGGEQYF. The chain links TRBV3-1 to TRBJ2-7; either TRBD1 or TRBD2 may supply D (5 bases each). Germline assignment: CDR1 LGHDT and CDR2 YNNKEL (reference sequence). The germline V and J ends were trimmed by 4 bases and 7 bases, with 11 bases remaining between them. The CDR3 spans 12 residues.

This chain connects TRBV3-1 to TRBJ1-2, with 7 bases lining up with TRBD1. J gave up 8 bases and V 0 bases, and 6 bases lay outside the gene matches. CDR3 length: 14 residues. Per germline, CDR1 LGHDT and CDR2 YNNKEL (reference sequence). The CDR3 region is CASSQDRGMPGYTF. CDR3 sequence (DNA): TGTGCCAGCAGCCAAGACAGGGGGATGCCCGGCTACACCTTC.

This clonotype occurred many times. The gene calls are TRBV20-1 and TRBJ1-3; D is undetermined. V lost 2 bases and J lost 0, with 11 bases in between. Looked up from germline, CDR1 is DFQATT and CDR2 is SNEGSKA (reference sequence). The CDR3 length is 15 residues. The CDR3 DNA follows: TGCAGTGCTAGACCTACTGCCCGCTCTGGAAACACCATATATTTT. Its protein product is CSARPTARSGNTIYF.

This chain uses TRBV10-3 with TRBJ1-1; weak D call: TRBD1 (6 bases). Germline-derived CDR1 and CDR2 are ENHRY and SYGVKD. Trimming took off 10 bases at V and 2 bases at J, with 14 bases between the two ends. The CDR3 extends over 13 amino acids. CDR3 in amino acids: CATRWDTNTEAFF. CDR3 nucleotide sequence: TGTGCCACCCGATGGGACACCAACACTGAAGCTTTCTTT.

This clonotype came up a few times. The chain has TRBV20-1 and TRBJ2-7, with 9 bases aligning to TRBD2. The germline CDR1 and CDR2 sequences are DFQATT and SNEGSKA (reference sequence). This CDR3 is 18 amino acids long. The V and J ends lost 7 bases and 0 bases, in that order; junction bases with no gene match: 19. CDR3 protein: CSDTQRGPSGISSYEQYV. As DNA, the CDR3 is TGCAGTGATACTCAGAGGGGGCCTAGCGGGATCAGCTCCTACGAGCAGTACGTC.

This clonotype has a handful of counts. V is TRBV6-5 and J is TRBJ2-7; possibly TRBD1 for D (5 bases). Germline loops: CDR1 MNHEY, CDR2 SVGAGI. The CDR3 sequence is 15 residues long. V lost 2 bases and J 7 bases, leaving 18 bases between the germline ends. The CDR3 sequence: CASSYLRAQKLEQYF. CDR3 coding DNA: TGTGCCAGCAGTTACCTCAGGGCTCAGAAACTAGAGCAGTACTTC.

The gene calls are TRBV6-2 or TRBV6-3 and TRBJ2-7; 10 bases map to TRBD2. Germline V lookup: CDR1 MNHEY, CDR2 SVGEGT. This CDR3 contains 16 residues. J was trimmed by 3 bases and V by 4 bases; bases with no gene match: 9. CDR3 DNA sequence: TGTGCCAGCAGTTTTCGAGCGGGAGGGATAAACTACGAGCAGTACTTC. Protein sequence: CASSFRAGGINYEQYF.

This clonotype was seen more than once but under ten times. The genes are TRBV12-3 or TRBV12-4 and TRBJ1-5; D perhaps matches TRBD1 (5 bases). CDR3 size: 15 residues. V dropped 4 bases and J dropped 6 bases, with 16 bases sitting between them. The CDR3 region has the DNA TGTGCCAGCAGTTCGGGACGGATACTGGTTCAGCCCCAGCATTTT. Its translation is CASSSGRILVQPQHF.

This chain's CDR3 is CASSLTSGPARVQFF. The CDR3 bases are TGTGCCAGCAGCCTCACTAGCGGGCCGGCTAGGGTGCAGTTCTTC. The V and J genes are TRBV7-8 and TRBJ2-1; 9 bases agree with TRBD2. The V gene's germline CDR1 is SGHVS and CDR2 FQNEAQ. The V segment lost 5 bases and the J segment 12 bases; nucleotides outside the gene matches: 14. The CDR3 sequence is 15 residues long.

This clonotype was found a few times. This chain joins TRBV7-9 and TRBJ2-7; D unresolved. This CDR3 is built from 12 residues. The V end was cut by 3 bases, the J end by 5 bases, with 8 bases between. CDR1 is SEHNR, CDR2 FQNEAQ, per germline (reference sequence). This chain's CDR3 is CASSFHLDEQYF. The CDR3, as DNA: TGTGCCAGCAGCTTCCATCTGGACGAGCAGTACTTC.

The gene calls are TRBV11-2 and TRBJ2-1; D could derive from TRBD1 or TRBD2 (5 bases each). Germline CDR1 and CDR2: SGHAT and FQNNGV. Trimming shortened V by 0 bases and J by 7 bases, and 13 bases separated the two germline ends. CDR3 length: 15 amino acids. CDR3 residues: CASSLERGLRNEQFF. DNA for the CDR3: TGTGCCAGCAGCTTAGAGAGGGGATTGAGGAATGAGCAGTTCTTC.

This clonotype has just a few counts. This chain connects TRBV5-1 to TRBJ2-6; D might be TRBD1 (6 bases). Germline V gene data show CDR1 as SGHRS and CDR2 as YFSETQ. This CDR3 contains 16 residues. Trimming removed 4 bases from V and 2 bases from J, with 13 bases in between. The CDR3 loop is CASSRTVTTGANVLTF. The CDR3, as DNA: TGCGCCAGCAGCCGGACAGTTACTACTGGGGCCAACGTCCTGACTTTC.

This clonotype was counted ten times or more. The rearrangement uses TRBV24-1 and TRBJ2-5; maybe TRBD1 (5 bases). The V end lost 6 bases, the J end lost 2 bases, and 18 bases lay between the germline ends. The CDR3 is 16 residues long. Germline V gene sequence: CDR1 KGHDR, CDR2 SFDVKD. The CDR3 nucleotides read TGTGCCACCAGTCAGGGAAAGGTTCAGAGGCAAGAGACCCAGTACTTC. Translation gives CATSQGKVQRQETQYF.